Listed here are 30 T cell receptor beta chains from one sample, sequenced in a study of metastatic and nonmetastatic thyroid tumors. Among the patients, none had received any treatment before thyroid surgery. Using MiXCR, TCRdb reanalyzed the PCR reads. This table holds thousands of clones, 35% found once. Input material: adjacent normal tissue. The receptors stem from a female donor with papillary thyroid cancer or a benign thyroid nodule (not recorded which). Some clones in this sample may be carry-over from other donors' samples.

The V call is TRBV4-2, the J call TRBJ1-2; D possibly corresponds to TRBD1 (6 bases). Between the trimmed V and J ends, which lost 4 bases and 0 bases, there was a span of 12 bases. The CDR3 extends over 15 amino acids. Germline V CDR1 and CDR2: LGHNA, YNFKEQ. The CDR3 nucleotides read TGTGCCAGCAGCCCAGGGGACACAGCTAACTATGGCTACACCTTC. Translated: CASSPGDTANYGYTF.

Regarding this clone: The sample has other DNA sequences that encode this CDR3 too. V gene TRBV4-1 combines with J gene TRBJ1-4; D unresolved. The CDR3 loop spans 12 amino acids. The ends were cut back, 1 base at V and 13 bases at J, with 10 bases in the middle. Germline V gene data show CDR1 as MGHRA and CDR2 as YSYEKL. CDR3 sequence: CASSQVGQALFF. The CDR3, as DNA: TGCGCCAGCAGCCAAGTTGGTCAAGCACTGTTTTTT.

This clone showed up just a few times. The chain uses TRBV28 and TRBJ1-2; TRBD1 matches 7 bases. The V gene end was trimmed by 3 bases and the J gene end by 4 bases; junction bases not matched to a gene: 8. Per the germline V gene, CDR1 is MDHEN and CDR2 is SYDVKM. This CDR3 has 15 residues. The CDR3 sequence is CASSLAGQKVYGYTF. The CDR3, as DNA: TGTGCCAGCAGTTTGGCGGGACAGAAGGTCTATGGCTACACCTTC.

This clone was counted a few times. The chain links TRBV12-3 or TRBV12-4 to TRBJ2-7; 9 bases align to TRBD2. V trimming: 2 bases; J trimming: 9 bases; junction bases outside the gene matches: 5. The CDR3 is 13 amino acids. The CDR3 sequence: CASSLRLADWQYF. The CDR3 coding sequence is TGTGCCAGCAGTTTAAGACTAGCGGATTGGCAGTACTTC.

This chain connects TRBV6-2 or TRBV6-3 to TRBJ2-6; TRBD1 aligns across 10 bases. The J segment lost 4 bases and the V segment lost 5 bases, leaving 11 bases of the junction unmatched. This CDR3 has 18 residues. The germline V gene encodes CDR1 MNHEY and CDR2 SVGEGT. CDR3 protein: CASSPRDRGLRGANVLTF. CDR3 coding DNA: TGTGCCAGCAGTCCCAGGGACAGGGGACTTCGCGGGGCCAACGTCCTGACTTTC.

This chain uses TRBV6-2 or TRBV6-3 with TRBJ1-2; TRBD1 is a possible D gene (6 bases). This CDR3 spans 15 amino acids. CDR1 and CDR2 (germline): MNHEY, SVGEGT. Between the trimmed V and J ends, which lost 0 bases and 6 bases, there was a span of 14 bases. CDR3 loop: CASSYSWGTGNGYTF. CDR3 nucleotide sequence: TGTGCCAGCAGTTACTCATGGGGAACAGGGAATGGCTACACCTTC.

This clone has more than one count but fewer than ten. The chain couples TRBV5-1 to TRBJ1-2; D possibly corresponds to TRBD1 (5 bases). CDR1 is SGHRS, CDR2 YFSETQ, per germline. V gave up 2 bases and J gave up 8 bases, with 13 bases separating them. CDR3 length equals 13 residues. The CDR3: CASSFQGLEGYTF. Written as DNA, the CDR3 is TGCGCCAGCAGCTTCCAGGGATTGGAGGGCTACACCTTC.

The genes are TRBV11-1 and TRBJ1-1, with D maybe TRBD1 (6 bases). Trimming left V 2 bases short and J 1 base short, with 14 bases between. Germline V lookup: CDR1 SGHAT, CDR2 FQDESV (reference sequence). CDR3 size: 16 residues. CDR3: CASSLPLWTENTEAFF. In DNA form, the CDR3 reads TGTGCCAGCAGCTTACCCCTATGGACAGAGAACACTGAAGCTTTCTTT.

This clone showed up just a few times. The rearrangement joins TRBV6-2 or TRBV6-3 to TRBJ1-1, with D tentatively TRBD1 (5 bases). Per the germline V gene, CDR1 is MNHEY and CDR2 is SVGEGT. V was cut by 2 bases and J by 5 bases, with 12 bases left in between. This CDR3 is built from 14 residues. CDR3: CASSYLGGGTEAFF. In nucleotides, the CDR3 is TGTGCCAGCAGTTACCTGGGGGGTGGAACTGAAGCTTTCTTT.

This clone was picked up a small number of times. CDR3 coding DNA: TGTGCCAGCAGTAACTCTTTAGCGGGAGGGGAGACCCAGTACTTC. It codes for CASSNSLAGGETQYF. The V gene is TRBV12-3 or TRBV12-4, the J gene TRBJ2-5, with 11 bases aligning to TRBD2. The CDR3 has 15 residues. The V gene end was trimmed by 5 bases and the J gene end by 5 bases; junction bases not matched to a gene: 7.

A word on this clone: One end of the junction does not line up with germline, which may come from a read error. The V gene is TRBV20-1, the J gene TRBJ1-2, with D uncertain. The CDR3 has 12 residues. Germline loops: CDR1 DFQATT, CDR2 SNEGSKA (reference sequence). In nucleotides, the CDR3 is TGCAGTGCTAGAATCCTGCGCTATGGCAACACCTTC. Translation: CSARILRYGNTF.

This clone was counted a few times. The chain carries TRBV11-3 and TRBJ1-1; tentative D call: TRBD1 (5 bases). CDR1 is SGHNT and CDR2 is YENEEA in the germline V gene. Trimming removed 3 bases at V and 8 bases at J, with 13 bases between. CDR3 size: 13 residues. The CDR3 nucleotides read TGTGCCAGCAGCTTTGATATTCGGGGGGAAGCTTTCTTT. This encodes CASSFDIRGEAFF. Complete variable domain (other parts from reference TRBV11-3 and TRBJ1-1): EAGVVQSPRYKIIEKKQPVAFWCNPISGHNTLYWYLQNLGQGPELLIRYENEEAVDDSQLPKDRFSAERLKGVDSTLKIQPAELGDSAVYLCASSFDIRGEAFFGQGTRLTVV.

This clone was observed a handful of times. The chain recombines TRBV10-3 with TRBJ1-1; 8 nucleotides agree with TRBD1. This CDR3 region has 15 residues. The germline CDR1 and CDR2 sequences are ENHRY and SYGVKD. With 0 bases clipped from V and 4 bases from J, the junction kept 4 bases outside the gene matches. Here the CDR3 DNA reads TGTGCCATCAGTGAGTCGACAGGGGATTCCACTGAAGCTTTCTTT. Its protein is CAISESTGDSTEAFF.

This clone was seen more than once but under ten times. This rearrangement joins TRBV19 to TRBJ2-3; D might be TRBD2 (6 bases). This CDR3 region has 15 residues. V lost 7 bases and J lost 4, with 18 bases in between. CDR1 and CDR2 (germline): LNHDA, SQIVND (reference sequence). The CDR3 loop is CASTETAGRADTQYF. In DNA form, the CDR3 reads TGTGCCAGTACCGAGACGGCGGGAAGAGCAGATACGCAGTATTTT.

The chain carries TRBV10-3 and TRBJ2-3; 11 positions agree with TRBD1. The germline gives CDR1 ENHRY, CDR2 SYGVKD. J was trimmed by 1 base and V by 6 bases; bases with no gene match: 3. The CDR3 totals 15 residues. CDR3 region: CAIREGQGGTDTQYF. CDR3 DNA sequence: TGTGCCATCAGGGAGGGACAGGGGGGCACAGATACGCAGTATTTT.

This clone has a handful of counts. As DNA, the CDR3 is TGTGCCAGCAGCTTAATGAGCTACGAGCAGTACTTC. As protein: CASSLMSYEQYF. The chain employs TRBV7-6 and TRBJ2-7; the D is unclear. CDR1 SGHVS and CDR2 FNYEAQ come from the germline V gene. The CDR3 length is 12 residues. V dropped 2 bases and J dropped 3 bases, with 5 bases sitting between them.

A few counts support this clone. The chain joins TRBV20-1 to TRBJ1-6, with 10 bases lining up with TRBD1. The trim removed 3 bases at V and 7 bases at J, leaving 3 bases unmatched. Germline V lookup: CDR1 DFQATT, CDR2 SNEGSKA (reference sequence). This CDR3 region has 14 residues. The CDR3 DNA is TGCAGTGCTAGTCGGGACAGGGGCAATTCACCCCTCCACTTT. Translated: CSASRDRGNSPLHF.

This chain connects TRBV6-2 or TRBV6-3 to TRBJ2-1, with D unresolved. Germline CDR1 is MNHEY and CDR2 is SVGEGT. The germline V and J ends were trimmed by 0 bases and 5 bases, with 8 bases remaining between them. This CDR3 has 14 residues. This CDR3 reads CASSYSASHNEQFF. The CDR3 nucleotides are TGTGCCAGCAGTTACTCTGCTAGTCACAATGAGCAGTTCTTC.

As for this clone: No conserved phenylalanine or tryptophan ends this CDR3, so it is likely a read error. No DNA is shown, since the ends of the CDR3 on it are uncertain; the CDR3 is the one TCRdb lists. This chain connects TRBV12-3 or TRBV12-4 to TRBJ1-4; the DNA was not compared with TRBD1, the D call given in the table. The CDR3 has 14 residues if both end residues are counted. The CDR3 here is CASSGTGQGEKLWL.

The J gene is TRBJ1-1, the V gene TRBV28, with 7 bases matching TRBD1. CDR3 length equals 13 residues. V was clipped by 5 bases and J by 7 bases; unmatched bases: 7. In germline, CDR1 is MDHEN, CDR2 SYDVKM. The CDR3 here is CASSLTGANEAFF. The CDR3 nucleotides read TGTGCCAGCAGTCTCACAGGGGCCAATGAAGCTTTCTTT.

In this sample, this clone turned up a few times. V gene TRBV28 combines with J gene TRBJ1-2; TRBD1 might be the D (5 bases). The CDR3 covers 13 residues. In germline, CDR1 is MDHEN, CDR2 SYDVKM. Deletions cut 4 bases from V and 3 bases from J, with 9 bases between. CDR3 loop: CASSYPGHYGYTF. The CDR3 coding sequence is TGTGCCAGCAGTTACCCGGGGCACTATGGCTACACCTTC.

This rearrangement joins TRBV11-1 to TRBJ2-7; TRBD1 matches at 10 bases. J gave up 0 bases and V 5 bases, and 7 bases lay outside the gene matches. The CDR3 extends over 16 amino acids. CDR1 is SGHAT, CDR2 FQDESV, per germline (reference sequence). The CDR3 reads CASSARTGGLSYEQYF. The CDR3 coding sequence is TGTGCCAGCAGCGCCCGGACAGGGGGACTCTCCTACGAGCAGTACTTC.

The chain combines TRBV5-1 with TRBJ2-5, with D perhaps matching TRBD2 (5 bases). The CDR3 extends over 14 amino acids. The V gene's germline CDR1 is SGHRS and CDR2 YFSETQ. The ends were cut back, 3 bases at V and 4 bases at J, with 13 bases in the middle. Here the CDR3 reads CASSYAGVGETQYF. In DNA, the CDR3 is TGCGCCAGCAGCTACGCCGGGGTTGGAGAGACCCAGTACTTC. Full variable domain (rest looked up from reference TRBV5-1 and TRBJ2-5): KAGVTQTPRYLIKTRGQQVTLSCSPISGHRSVSWYQQTPGQGLQFLFEYFSETQRNKGNFPGRFSGRQFSNSRSEMNVSTLELGDSALYLCASSYAGVGETQYFGPGTRLLVL.

In its sample, this clone was seen a few times. This sequence joins TRBV6-2 or TRBV6-3 and TRBJ2-7; 9 bases are shared with TRBD2. The CDR3 contains 15 residues. Germline trimming cut 5 bases from V and 6 bases from J; bases unmatched to any gene: 11. The V gene's germline CDR1 is MNHEY and CDR2 SVGEGT. The CDR3: CASSRGLAGSAEQYF. CDR3 coding DNA: TGTGCCAGCAGTCGCGGGCTAGCGGGGTCCGCCGAGCAGTACTTC.

The V gene is TRBV11-3, the J gene TRBJ2-2; 7 bases align to TRBD2. Germline V gene data show CDR1 as SGHNT and CDR2 as YENEEA. J gave up 6 bases and V 6 bases, and 7 bases lay outside the gene matches. The CDR3 totals 14 residues. Here the CDR3 reads CASRWSGKPGELFF. DNA for the CDR3: TGTGCCAGCAGATGGAGCGGGAAACCCGGGGAGCTGTTTTTT.

V and J are TRBV27 and TRBJ2-7, with 10 bases that match TRBD2. The germline V gene encodes CDR1 MNHEY and CDR2 SMNVEV (reference sequence). J gave up 4 bases and V 5 bases, and 8 bases lay outside the gene matches. This CDR3 spans 15 amino acids. In DNA, the CDR3 is TGTGCCAGCAGTACCCAGGGAGCGGGAGGGTACGAGCAGTACTTC. It yields the protein CASSTQGAGGYEQYF.

The chain joins TRBV27 to TRBJ1-3, with D tentatively TRBD1 (5 bases). The CDR3 is made up of 14 amino acids. Per the germline V gene, CDR1 is MNHEY and CDR2 is SMNVEV (reference sequence). V was trimmed by 2 bases and J by 2 bases, leaving 7 bases between them. CDR3 DNA sequence: TGTGCCAGCAGTTTAACGGGGGCTGGAAACACCATATATTTT. Encoded protein: CASSLTGAGNTIYF.

This clone has a handful of counts. The J gene is TRBJ2-1, the V gene TRBV12-3 or TRBV12-4; TRBD2 aligns across 7 bases. The CDR3 loop spans 15 amino acids. The V gene end was trimmed by 6 bases and the J gene end by 0 bases; junction bases not matched to a gene: 5. For the CDR3, the DNA is TGTGCCAGCAGCCCTAGCGGTAGCTCCTACAATGAGCAGTTCTTC. It codes for CASSPSGSSYNEQFF.

V is TRBV5-5 and J is TRBJ2-7; weak D call: TRBD2 (6 bases). The CDR3 consists of 14 residues. Trimming took off 2 bases at V and 1 base at J, with 10 bases between the two ends. CDR1 SGHKS and CDR2 YYEKEE come from the germline V gene (reference sequence). CDR3 DNA sequence: TGTGCCAGCAGCTTTCCGGGGGTTTCCTACGAGCAGTACTTC. Its protein is CASSFPGVSYEQYF.

The chain is built from TRBV11-2 and TRBJ1-2; the D is unclear. Germline CDR1 SGHAT, CDR2 FQNNGV. This CDR3 has 16 amino acids. Trimming stripped 3 bases from V and 5 bases from J, with 19 bases between. DNA for the CDR3: TGTGCCAGCAGCTTCCCCCCCGGACGGCAGAGTTATGGCTACACCTTC. Its protein is CASSFPPGRQSYGYTF.